These 18 T cell receptor beta chains came from one sample sequenced in a study of T-cell reconstitution after alpha-beta-depleted transplantation in children (TCRdb year 2016). Per the publication, the treatment or condition label means: allogeneic hematopoietic cell transplantation with graft depleted of TCRalphabeta T cells and CD19 B cells. Receptor amplification or capture employed PCR. This sample was sequenced with an Illumina HiSeq 2500. To normalize quantification of the TCRbeta repertoire, the TCR libraries were built with molecular barcoding that relied on unique molecular identifiers. TCRdb's own reprocessing of the public reads used fastp at Q25 and MiXCR and kept productive beta chains. For every CDR3 protein sequence, its rows merge into one entry that carries the most common genes and DNA. The sample profile shows 500,000 to 750,000 distinct CDR3 sequences; roughly 13% of them were found once. Of the sample, about 2.2% is held by the ten largest clones.

The sequences come from PBMCs, mostly from graft donor cells, collected 360 days after TCRalphabeta/CD19-depleted stem cell transplant. These receptor sequences come from a male patient aged 5 to 17 who had a stem cell transplant for acute myeloid leukemia, so the T cells may come from the graft donor.

This clonotype was observed a handful of times. This sequence joins TRBV2 and TRBJ2-1; D perhaps matches TRBD2 (6 bases). Trimming stripped 6 bases from V and 6 bases from J, with 12 bases between. The CDR3 has 13 residues. Germline V gives CDR1 SNHLY, CDR2 FYNNEI. The CDR3 spells CASRGGSPNEQFF. As DNA, the CDR3 is TGTGCCAGCAGGGGAGGCAGCCCCAATGAGCAGTTCTTC.

The chain recombines TRBV6-2 or TRBV6-3 with TRBJ2-1; TRBD2 might be the D (5 bases). CDR1 and CDR2 (germline): MNHEY, SVGEGT. V lost 6 bases, J lost 9 bases, and 18 bases lay in between. CDR3 length: 14 amino acids. DNA of the CDR3: TGTGCCAGCAGCCCGCGGAGGTTTGACTCTGAGCAGTTCTTC. Translated, it gives CASSPRRFDSEQFF.

The genes are TRBV28 and TRBJ2-6; 9 bases fit TRBD1. Germline lookup yields CDR1 MDHEN and CDR2 SYDVKM. This CDR3 contains 19 residues. Losses at the gene ends were 6 bases for V and 2 bases for J; bases not matched to a gene: 14. DNA for the CDR3: TGTGCCAGCAGCGGTCTCTCGGGACAGGGATTTCCTGGGGCCAACGTCCTGACTTTC. As protein: CASSGLSGQGFPGANVLTF.

The V call is TRBV15, the J call TRBJ2-1; TRBD2 agrees at 10 bases. The V gene's germline CDR1 is LNHNV and CDR2 YYDKDF (reference sequence). The CDR3 sequence is 16 residues long. V lost 0 bases to trimming and J lost 6 bases; unmatched junction nucleotides: 5. In DNA form, the CDR3 reads TGTGCCACCAGCAGAGACCTAGCGGGAGTAGGCAATGAGCAGTTCTTC. This translates into CATSRDLAGVGNEQFF.

This clonotype was detected only a few times. V and J are TRBV11-3 and TRBJ2-1; 9 nucleotides line up with TRBD1. J lost 5 bases, V lost 4 bases, and 6 bases had no gene match. CDR3 length equals 15 residues. Germline-derived CDR1 and CDR2 are SGHNT and YENEEA. Here the CDR3 DNA reads TGTGCCAGCAGCTGGGGACAGGGCCATGACAATGAGCAGTTCTTC. Its translation is CASSWGQGHDNEQFF.

The chain has TRBV7-6 and TRBJ2-5, with 9 bases identical to TRBD1. CDR1 SGHVS and CDR2 FNYEAQ come from the germline V gene. The length of the CDR3 is 15 residues. The J segment lost 7 bases and the V segment lost 6 bases, leaving 12 bases of the junction unmatched. CDR3 region: CASSTGTGIVGTQYF. CDR3 sequence (DNA): TGTGCCAGCAGTACCGGGACAGGGATCGTGGGGACCCAGTACTTC.

V gene TRBV6-2 or TRBV6-3 combines with J gene TRBJ2-5, with 11 bases matching TRBD2. J gave up 4 bases and V 1 base, and 8 bases lay outside the gene matches. From germline, CDR1 is MNHEY and CDR2 SVGEGT. This CDR3 contains 17 residues. The CDR3 loop reads CASSYYASGRYGETQYF. As DNA, the CDR3 is TGTGCCAGCAGTTACTACGCTAGCGGGAGGTATGGAGAGACCCAGTACTTC.

This clonotype showed up just a few times. The V call is TRBV7-9, the J call TRBJ1-4, with D maybe TRBD1 (5 bases). CDR3 length: 16 residues. V lost 5 bases and J lost 7, with 20 bases in between. Germline-derived CDR1 and CDR2 are SEHNR and FQNEAQ (reference sequence). CDR3 sequence: CASSPPAGQTFEKLFF. DNA of the CDR3: TGTGCCAGCAGCCCTCCCGCCGGACAAACGTTTGAAAAACTGTTTTTT.

The table lists this clonotype with many counts. The chain couples TRBV2 to TRBJ2-7; D remains ambiguous. The germline CDR1 and CDR2 sequences are SNHLY and FYNNEI. The V end was cut by 4 bases, the J end by 3 bases, with 16 bases between. This CDR3 spans 15 amino acids. CDR3 sequence: CASSVGRGEHYEQYF. Here the CDR3 DNA reads TGTGCCAGCAGTGTGGGTCGCGGAGAGCACTACGAGCAGTACTTC.

Only a few counts were recorded for this clonotype. V usage is TRBV6-5 and J usage is TRBJ2-3, with D hard to call. Germline V CDR1 and CDR2: MNHEY, SVGAGI. Trimming took 4 bases from V and 0 from J, leaving 11 bases between them. This CDR3 comprises 15 residues. CDR3 sequence: CASSSPGSSTDTQYF. CDR3 nucleotide sequence: TGTGCCAGCAGTTCCCCAGGCTCCAGCACAGATACGCAGTATTTT.

This clonotype was recorded many times. The V call is TRBV20-1, the J call TRBJ2-1, with D hard to call. V dropped 6 bases and J dropped 1 base, with 13 bases sitting between them. Per the germline V gene, CDR1 is DFQATT and CDR2 is SNEGSKA (reference sequence). The CDR3 has 14 amino acids. CDR3 nucleotides: TGCAGTGCGGAGAGCGTCTTATCCTACAATGAGCAGTTCTTC. Protein product: CSAESVLSYNEQFF.

The V call is TRBV10-3, the J call TRBJ2-3; 11 bases fit TRBD2. V dropped 3 bases and J dropped 2; count of bases not matched to a gene: 1. The CDR3 runs to 15 residues. CDR1 is ENHRY and CDR2 is SYGVKD in the germline V gene. The CDR3 DNA reads TGTGCCATCAGTGAACTAGCGGGAGCCACAGATACGCAGTATTTT. Translated: CAISELAGATDTQYF.

This chain joins TRBV13 and TRBJ2-5; 7 positions agree with TRBD2. The junction had 4 bases not matched to a gene; V was cut back by 2 bases and J by 4 bases. The CDR3 consists of 14 residues. Germline V gene data show CDR1 as PRHDT and CDR2 as FYEKMQ (reference sequence). CDR3 DNA sequence: TGTGCCAGCAGCTTACGATGGGGGGGAGAGACCCAGTACTTC. Translated: CASSLRWGGETQYF.

The J gene is TRBJ2-7, the V gene TRBV1; TRBD1 is the table's D call and was not checked against the DNA. TRBV1 has pseudogene status. The CDR3 runs 17 residues. In DNA form, the CDR3 reads TGCACCAGCACCCAGGGGCCCGGGACAGGGGGAACCTACGAGCAGTACTTC. Translation: CTSTQGPGTGGTYEQYF.

Ten or more counts support this clonotype. J is TRBJ2-1 and V is TRBV14; 11 nucleotides match TRBD1. CDR3 length equals 15 residues. With V trimmed by 0 bases and J by 8 bases, 3 bases remained unmatched. CDR1 SGHDN and CDR2 FVKESK come from the germline V gene. As DNA, the CDR3 is TGTGCCAGCAGCCAAGATTGGACAGGGGGCTATGAGCAGTTCTTC. As protein: CASSQDWTGGYEQFF.

This clonotype was detected many times. This sequence joins TRBV4-2 and TRBJ2-1; unclear D gene. The CDR3 is made up of 15 amino acids. Per germline, CDR1 LGHNA and CDR2 YNFKEQ. The ends were cut back, 0 bases at V and 0 bases at J, with 6 bases in the middle. CDR3 sequence: CASSQESASYNEQFF. For the CDR3, the DNA is TGTGCCAGCAGCCAAGAATCTGCCTCCTACAATGAGCAGTTCTTC.

The CDR3 sequence: CAWSPGAVSNQPQHF. The CDR3 DNA reads TGTGCCTGGAGTCCAGGGGCAGTTAGCAATCAGCCCCAGCATTTT. The chain combines TRBV30 with TRBJ1-5; TRBD1 is a possible D gene (6 bases). CDR3 length: 15 residues. Between the trimmed V and J ends, which lost 2 bases and 0 bases, there was a span of 11 bases. The germline V gene encodes CDR1 GTSNPN and CDR2 SVGIG (reference sequence).

V usage is TRBV29-1 and J usage is TRBJ2-7; 11 nucleotides match TRBD2. J was trimmed by 5 bases and V by 5 bases; bases with no gene match: 8. The CDR3 runs to 14 residues. Germline assignment: CDR1 SQVTM and CDR2 ANQGSEA. DNA of the CDR3: TGCAGCGTTCGAAAAAGACTAGCGGGACACGAGCAGTACTTC. It encodes CSVRKRLAGHEQYF.